The 22 T cell receptor beta chains below all came from one sample that was sequenced in a study of T cells after yellow fever vaccination. TCRdb re-analysed the 5' RACE reads in MiXCR, keeping a single row per CDR3 protein. This sample has just under 600,000 distinct CDR3 sequences; approximately 13% occur once, and the top ten carry around 15%. The source was PBMCs, collected on the day of the yellow fever booster vaccination. The receptor set was obtained from a man aged 25-45 years who received the YFV17D yellow fever vaccine.

This clonotype was seen a few times. The chain has TRBV6-5 and TRBJ2-5, with 7 bases that match TRBD1. This CDR3 is built from 12 residues. CDR1 and CDR2 from the germline V gene are MNHEY and SVGAGI. Trimming removed 7 bases from V and 4 bases from J; junction bases left unmatched: 3. CDR3 loop: CASKGAGETQYF. In DNA form, the CDR3 reads TGTGCCAGCAAGGGGGCTGGAGAGACCCAGTACTTC.

This clonotype was counted only a few times. The J gene is TRBJ2-4, the V gene TRBV20-1, with D possibly called TRBD1 or TRBD2 (6 bases each). Germline-derived CDR1 and CDR2 are DFQATT and SNEGSKA (reference sequence). Trimming stripped 0 bases from V and 14 bases from J, with 20 bases between. This CDR3 comprises 14 residues. CDR3 in amino acids: CSARDPGPRGAKYF. CDR3 DNA sequence: TGCAGTGCTAGAGATCCGGGACCAAGGGGGGCAAAGTACTTC.

As DNA, the CDR3 is TGTGCCAGCAGCACCAAAGTGGGGGATACGCAGTATTTT. Its translation is CASSTKVGDTQYF. J is TRBJ2-3 and V is TRBV5-4; D unclear. V was shortened by 4 bases and J by 6 bases, with 12 bases between the two germline ends. The CDR3 is 13 residues long. In germline, CDR1 is SGHNT, CDR2 YYREEE (reference sequence).

This clonotype appeared a few times. This chain uses TRBV7-2 with TRBJ2-5; possibly TRBD1 for D (6 bases). CDR3 length: 13 amino acids. The V gene lost 4 bases and the J gene lost 3 bases, with 9 bases spanning the gap. From germline, CDR1 is SGHTA and CDR2 FQGNSA. CDR3: CASSSQGEETQYF. DNA for the CDR3: TGTGCCAGCAGCTCACAGGGTGAAGAGACCCAGTACTTC.

This rearrangement joins TRBV6-1 to TRBJ2-1; D may be TRBD2 (7 bases). This CDR3 region has 15 residues. V lost 5 bases and J 8 bases, leaving 19 bases between the germline ends. The germline V gene encodes CDR1 MNHNS and CDR2 SASEGT. CDR3 bases: TGTGCCAGCAGTATTGGACTAGGGGGTTTCGATGAGCAGTTCTTC. It is translated as CASSIGLGGFDEQFF.

This clonotype was seen more than once but under ten times. The rearrangement links TRBV7-8 to TRBJ2-1; 13 bases map to TRBD2. Trimming at V came to 3 bases and at J to 7 bases, leaving 12 bases not matched to a gene. From germline, CDR1 is SGHVS and CDR2 FQNEAQ. This CDR3 comprises 18 residues. CDR3 DNA sequence: TGTGCCAGCAGCTTTAGGACTAGCGGGAGAATAGTATGGAATGAGCAGTTCTTC. It yields the protein CASSFRTSGRIVWNEQFF.

This clonotype showed up just a few times. This chain links TRBV6-5 with TRBJ2-1; D gene unclear. This CDR3 region has 11 residues. CDR1 is MNHEY, CDR2 SVGAGI, per germline. V lost 6 bases, J lost 4 bases, and 4 bases lay in between. In DNA, the CDR3 is TGTGCCAGCAGATTTTACAATGAGCAGTTCTTC. Its translation is CASRFYNEQFF.

This clonotype was seen a handful of times. The chain carries TRBV4-3 and TRBJ1-2; TRBD1 is a possible D gene (5 bases). Germline CDR1 is LGHNA and CDR2 is YSLEER. CDR3 length: 15 amino acids. V dropped 5 bases and J dropped 7 bases, with 20 bases sitting between them. CDR3 sequence: CASSKATEGRPGYTF. Here the CDR3 DNA reads TGCGCCAGCAGCAAAGCGACGGAGGGGCGACCTGGCTACACCTTC.

This chain joins TRBV20-1 and TRBJ2-1; D remains unclear. Germline values: CDR1 DFQATT, CDR2 SNEGSKA (reference sequence). The CDR3 sequence is 14 residues long. The V end lost 3 bases, the J end lost 7 bases, and 16 bases lay between the germline ends. The CDR3 DNA follows: TGCAGTGCTAGTGTATTCTACCTCAGAAATGAGCAGTTCTTC. Protein product: CSASVFYLRNEQFF.

The chain has TRBV27 and TRBJ2-7; D gene uncertain. Germline V gene sequence: CDR1 MNHEY, CDR2 SMNVEV (reference sequence). The V gene lost 8 bases and the J gene lost 3 bases, with 14 bases spanning the gap. The CDR3 covers 13 residues. CDR3 nucleotide sequence: TGTGCCAGCCAAGGATTGGCTGGCTACGAGCAGTACTTC. This sequence encodes CASQGLAGYEQYF.

This clonotype occurred a few times. V usage is TRBV9 and J usage is TRBJ1-4, with a tentative D call TRBD1 (5 bases). V lost 4 bases, J lost 7 bases, and 20 bases lay in between. In germline, CDR1 is SGDLS, CDR2 YYNGEE. The CDR3 covers 16 residues. CDR3 residues: CASSPRDRDRTEKLFF. CDR3 coding DNA: TGTGCCAGCAGCCCCCGAGACCGGGACCGGACTGAAAAACTGTTTTTT.

This clonotype was recorded a few times. The genes are TRBV7-8 and TRBJ2-1; 8 bases line up with TRBD2. The CDR3 has 17 amino acids. CDR1 SGHVS and CDR2 FQNEAQ come from the germline V gene. V gave up 3 bases and J gave up 7 bases; unmatched junction bases: 14. Written as DNA, the CDR3 is TGTGCCAGCAGCTTCACCCTTTCTAGCGGGTTATTTAATGAGCAGTTCTTC. It yields the protein CASSFTLSSGLFNEQFF.

The chain recombines TRBV6-1 with TRBJ1-2, with D possibly matching TRBD1 (5 bases). Trimming removed 1 base at V and 9 bases at J, with 15 bases between. From germline, CDR1 is MNHNS and CDR2 SASEGT. The CDR3 is made up of 14 amino acids. The CDR3 sequence is CASSEGAGQISYTF. The DNA for the CDR3 is TGTGCCAGCAGTGAAGGAGCAGGACAAATAAGCTACACCTTC.

This clonotype appeared many times. The chain joins TRBV12-3 or TRBV12-4 to TRBJ2-2, with D possibly being TRBD2 (5 bases). V shed 4 bases and J shed 8 bases, with 11 bases lying between them. CDR3 length: 13 residues. The CDR3 loop reads CASSSLRTGELFF. CDR3 DNA: TGTGCCAGCAGTTCCCTTAGGACTGGGGAGCTGTTTTTT.

The V gene is TRBV6-2 or TRBV6-3, the J gene TRBJ2-6, with D possibly being TRBD1 or TRBD2 (5 bases each). The CDR3 length is 18 residues. V was shortened by 7 bases and J by 2 bases, with 21 bases between the two germline ends. Germline lookup yields CDR1 MNHEY and CDR2 SVGEGT. The chain's CDR3 is CASTRRGGQRTGANVLTF. The CDR3 region has the DNA TGTGCCAGCACTCGCCGGGGCGGCCAACGCACTGGGGCCAACGTCCTGACTTTC.

This clonotype has a handful of counts. The chain couples TRBV18 to TRBJ2-7, with TRBD1 as a possible D gene (6 bases). The germline V gene encodes CDR1 KGHSH and CDR2 LQKENI. V shed 4 bases and J shed 2 bases, with 9 bases lying between them. This CDR3 has 13 residues. As DNA, the CDR3 is TGTGCCAGCTCACGACAGGCCCCCTACGAGCAGTACTTC. Protein product: CASSRQAPYEQYF.

The chain links TRBV4-1 to TRBJ2-1; D remains ambiguous. Germline CDR1 reads MGHRA; CDR2 reads YSYEKL. The CDR3 runs to 12 residues. V shed 6 bases and J shed 9 bases, with 12 bases lying between them. CDR3 nucleotides: TGCGCCAGCAGAGGGTGGGTCGGTGAGCAGTTCTTC. Protein product: CASRGWVGEQFF.

The chain combines TRBV7-3 with TRBJ2-1, with TRBD2 matching 10 bases. This CDR3 spans 16 amino acids. V was clipped by 6 bases and J by 8 bases; unmatched bases: 13. Germline CDR1 reads SGHTA; CDR2 reads FQGTGA. The CDR3 DNA reads TGTGCCAGCAGTAAATATATTCTAGCGGGAGCCCATGAGCAGTTCTTC. Translated: CASSKYILAGAHEQFF.

This chain connects TRBV5-1 to TRBJ2-7; D unresolved. With 6 bases removed from V and 1 base from J, the gap between germline ends came to 11 bases. Germline V gene data show CDR1 as SGHRS and CDR2 as YFSETQ. This CDR3 has 13 residues. CDR3 bases: TGCGCCAGCAATTCGGTCGGGTCCTACGAGCAGTACTTC. It is translated as CASNSVGSYEQYF.

This clonotype was observed a few times. The rearrangement links TRBV14 to TRBJ1-2; D remains unclear. The germline V gene has CDR1 SGHDN and CDR2 FVKESK. CDR3 length: 16 amino acids. Trimming cost V 0 bases and J 0 bases, with 11 bases left between them. The CDR3 region is CASSQEAILANYGYTF. CDR3 bases: TGTGCCAGCAGCCAAGAGGCAATACTAGCTAACTATGGCTACACCTTC.

This chain links TRBV20-1 with TRBJ2-1; D gene unclear. CDR1 DFQATT and CDR2 SNEGSKA come from the germline V gene (reference sequence). V was clipped by 6 bases and J by 4 bases, with 13 bases between them. The length of the CDR3 is 13 residues. CDR3 coding DNA: TGCAGTGCGACGAACCGGAGATACAATGAGCAGTTCTTC. Its translation: CSATNRRYNEQFF.

The rearrangement joins TRBV6-2 or TRBV6-3 to TRBJ2-7, with 7 positions matching TRBD2. The CDR3 totals 21 residues. Trimming at V came to 2 bases and at J to 0 bases, leaving 22 bases not matched to a gene. Germline values: CDR1 MNHEY, CDR2 SVGEGT. The CDR3 region is CASSYPWSGERAGWFSYEQYF. Here the CDR3 DNA reads TGTGCCAGCAGTTACCCCTGGAGCGGGGAGCGCGCGGGGTGGTTCTCCTACGAGCAGTACTTC.